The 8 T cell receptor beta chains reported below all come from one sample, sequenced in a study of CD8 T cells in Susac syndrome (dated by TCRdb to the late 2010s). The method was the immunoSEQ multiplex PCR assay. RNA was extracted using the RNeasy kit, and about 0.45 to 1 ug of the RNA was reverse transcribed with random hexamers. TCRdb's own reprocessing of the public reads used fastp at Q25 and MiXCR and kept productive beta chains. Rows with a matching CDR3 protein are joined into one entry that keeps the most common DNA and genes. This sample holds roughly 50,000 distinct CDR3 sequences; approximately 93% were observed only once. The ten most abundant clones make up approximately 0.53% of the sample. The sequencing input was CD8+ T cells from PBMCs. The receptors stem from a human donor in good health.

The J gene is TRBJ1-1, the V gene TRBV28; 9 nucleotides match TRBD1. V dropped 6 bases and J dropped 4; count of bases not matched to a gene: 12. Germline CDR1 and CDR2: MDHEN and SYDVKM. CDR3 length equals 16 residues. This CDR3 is CASSASVGTGPTEAFF. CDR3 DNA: TGTGCCAGCAGCGCCTCCGTAGGGACAGGGCCCACTGAAGCTTTCTTT.

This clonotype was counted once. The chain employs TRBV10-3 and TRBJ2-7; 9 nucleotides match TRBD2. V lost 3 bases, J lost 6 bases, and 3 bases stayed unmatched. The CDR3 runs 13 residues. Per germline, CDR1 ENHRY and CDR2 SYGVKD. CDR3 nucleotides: TGTGCCATCAGTGAAGGACTAGCGTCCGAGCAGTACTTC. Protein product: CAISEGLASEQYF.

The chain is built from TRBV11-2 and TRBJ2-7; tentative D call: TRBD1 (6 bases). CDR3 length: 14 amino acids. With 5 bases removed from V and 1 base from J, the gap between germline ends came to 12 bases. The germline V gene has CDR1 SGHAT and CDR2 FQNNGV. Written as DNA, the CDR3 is TGTGCCAGCAGCCCATGGACAGCTTCCTACGAGCAGTACTTC. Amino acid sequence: CASSPWTASYEQYF.

CDR3 nucleotides: TGTGCCAGCAGCCGCGGAGACTACAATGAGCAGTTCTTC. Translated, it gives CASSRGDYNEQFF. This chain connects TRBV5-4 to TRBJ2-1, with D unresolved. CDR3 size: 13 residues. Germline assignment: CDR1 SGHNT and CDR2 YYREEE (reference sequence). The ends were cut back, 4 bases at V and 3 bases at J, with 8 bases in the middle.

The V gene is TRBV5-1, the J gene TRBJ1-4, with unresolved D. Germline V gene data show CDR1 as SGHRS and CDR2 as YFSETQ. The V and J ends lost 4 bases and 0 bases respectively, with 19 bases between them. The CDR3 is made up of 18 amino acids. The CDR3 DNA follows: TGCGCCAGCAGCAACGAGTCCGGGAAAATTGCAACTAATGAAAAACTGTTTTTT. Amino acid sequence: CASSNESGKIATNEKLFF.

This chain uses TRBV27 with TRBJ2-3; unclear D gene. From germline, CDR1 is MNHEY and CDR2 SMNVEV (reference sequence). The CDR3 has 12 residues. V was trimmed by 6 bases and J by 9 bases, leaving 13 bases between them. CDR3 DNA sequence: TGTGCCAGCAGACCCGGCCCCCAGACGCAGTATTTT. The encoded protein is CASRPGPQTQYF.

This CDR3 reads CASSLGDGTYEQYF. Written as DNA, the CDR3 is TGTGCCAGCAGCTTAGGGGACGGGACCTACGAGCAGTACTTC. The chain joins TRBV11-2 to TRBJ2-7, with D possibly being TRBD1 or TRBD2 (5 bases each). Germline V CDR1 and CDR2: SGHAT, FQNNGV. Between the trimmed V and J ends, which lost 1 base and 2 bases, there was a span of 9 bases. This CDR3 contains 14 residues.

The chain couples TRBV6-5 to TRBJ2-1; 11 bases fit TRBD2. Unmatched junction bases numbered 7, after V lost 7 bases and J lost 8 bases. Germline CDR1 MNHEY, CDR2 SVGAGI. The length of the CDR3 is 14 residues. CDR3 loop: CASTTGTSGDEQFF. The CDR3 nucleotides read TGTGCCAGCACCACCGGGACTAGCGGCGATGAGCAGTTCTTC.